This T cell receptor beta chain was recovered during a study of control samples from healthy donors and cancer patients (dated by TCRdb to the early 2020s). As to this clone: Its recognized antigen is unknown. Base qualities are missing; no much larger clone stands one base away.

The germline V gene supplies CDR1 MNHEY and CDR2 SVGEGT. Clipping removes 2 bases from V and 0 bases from J, with 5 as the unmatched junction base count. The CDR3 holds 17 amino acids from the cysteine to the phenylalanine. Just the 51-base CDR3 DNA is kept, in frame starting at base 1. Libraries were prepared through the immunoSEQ multiplex PCR assay. In TCRdb, the immuneACCESS table is reduced to in-frame sequences with V and J assigned. These tables do not hold every clone; where another copy was compared, an unresolved V gene accounts for under half, and the others remain unexplained. The sample yields roughly 130,000 clones; roughly 88% were counted once. The ten largest clonotypes hold roughly 3.1% of the sample.

The receptor's source is a middle-aged man in good health. Sequenced material: blood. Rearrangement joined TRBV6-2 or TRBV6-3 to TRBJ1-4, and 8 bases in between align with TRBD1. The DNA sequence follows: TGTGCCAGCAGTTACACGACAGGGGCCCCAACTAATGAAAAACTGTTTTTT. It is translated as CASSYTTGAPTNEKLFF.